This TCR beta chain comes out of a study of shared clonotypes between healthy human individuals. The V segment lost 4 bases and the J segment 5 bases; nucleotides outside the gene matches: 13. The CDR3 extends over 18 amino acids. Positively selected for CCR7, the CD45RO-negative cells used as naive CD8 cells excluded terminally differentiated effector memory CD45RA+ cells. Study-wide points: An effect of sequencing depth on clonotype sharing among donors was expected. Several donors shared about 4.5% of their naive CD4 clonotypes.

As to this clone: Antigen specificity is unknown.

Sequencing was performed with immunoSEQ multiplex PCR; in TCRdb, only in-frame clones are kept and a portion is missing. Seen here are over 750,000 clones, 90% to 97% observed once, and the top ten hold less than 0.25%. The sample taken for sequencing was naive CD8+ T cells sorted from blood. The source is a man aged 25-40 years in good health. The rearrangement links TRBV23-1 to TRBJ2-5, with 13 bases lining up with TRBD2. TRBV23-1 is given ORF status, its function remaining uncertain. The CDR3 bases are TGCGCCAGCAGTCCACATCGGACTAGCGGGAGTGGCTGGGAGACCCAGTACTTC. It yields the protein CASSPHRTSGSGWETQYF.